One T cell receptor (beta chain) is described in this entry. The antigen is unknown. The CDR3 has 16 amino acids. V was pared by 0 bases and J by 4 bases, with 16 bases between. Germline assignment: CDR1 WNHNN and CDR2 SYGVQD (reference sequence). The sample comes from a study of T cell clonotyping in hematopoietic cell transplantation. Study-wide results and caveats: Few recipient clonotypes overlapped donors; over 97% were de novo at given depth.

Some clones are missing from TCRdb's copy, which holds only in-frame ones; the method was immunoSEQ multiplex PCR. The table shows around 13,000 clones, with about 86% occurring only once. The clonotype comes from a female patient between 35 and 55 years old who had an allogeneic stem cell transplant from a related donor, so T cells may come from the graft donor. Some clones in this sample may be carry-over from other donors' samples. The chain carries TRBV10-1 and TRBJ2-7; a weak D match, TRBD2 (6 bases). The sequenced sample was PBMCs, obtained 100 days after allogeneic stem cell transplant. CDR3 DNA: TGCGCCAGCAGTGAGTCCCCGGGGGAGAGGGAGTACGAGCAGTACTTC. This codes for CASSESPGEREYEQYF.